This TCR gamma chain emerged from a study of gamma-delta chains in newborns, infants, children. TCRdb re-called the reads with CATT. The sample has 900 to 1,200 gamma-chain clones; about half are singletons. With V trimmed by 1 base and J by 8 bases, 5 bases remained unmatched. There are 16 residues in the CDR3. The germline V gene encodes CDR1 GITISATS and CDR2 ISYDGTV (reference sequence). The TCR was taken from a child who was a newborn, infant or young child, either healthy, febrile or measles-vaccinated (not recorded which). V gene TRGV9 combines with J gene TRGJP. Here the J gene came from matching the DNA to germline, since TCRdb omits it. The sequenced material came from blood. CDR3 DNA: TGTGCCTTGTGGGAGGTCGGGAAGTTGGGCAAAAAAATCAAGGTATTT. Translating gives CALWEVGKLGKKIKVF.